This entry features one T cell receptor beta chain sequence. Some clones are missing from TCRdb's copy, which holds only in-frame ones; the method was immunoSEQ multiplex PCR. The repertoire consists of about 60,000 clones, with around 90% occurring once and the leading ten covering around 4.8%. V was trimmed by 3 bases and J by 7 bases, leaving 6 bases between them. Germline V gene sequence: CDR1 SEHNR, CDR2 FQNEAQ (reference sequence). This CDR3 has 12 residues. This sample was taken from a study of blood T cell repertoires in COVID-19. Study summary: Sources were T cells, B-cell-depleted T cells, or PBMCs; the material itself was cDNA or gDNA.

The TCR comes from a man aged 60 to 75 with acute or convalescent COVID-19. The rearrangement uses TRBV7-9 and TRBJ2-2, with unresolved D. Specimen: peripheral blood. Written as DNA, the CDR3 is TGTGCCAGCAGCTTCTCGTACGGGGAGCTGTTTTTT. Residues: CASSFSYGELFF.